The next 29 T cell receptor beta chains were all read from a single sample in a study of T cell repertoires in cytomegalovirus infection. TCRdb called the reads again in MiXCR, with one record for every CDR3 protein. The table shows about 920,000 distinct CDR3 sequences, with around 32% occurring only once. The antigens of these receptors remain unknown. The sample consisted of cultured CD8+ T cells from PBMCs, taken from culture after CMV antigen stimulation. The receptors derive from a human donor in good health (CMV status not recorded). Some clones in this sample may be carry-over from other donors' samples.

This clonotype was detected only a few times. The chain couples TRBV11-3 to TRBJ2-2, with 11 positions matching TRBD2. V lost 0 bases and J lost 6; bases outside the gene matches: 6. Germline CDR1 is SGHNT and CDR2 is YENEEA. The CDR3 totals 17 residues. The CDR3 sequence: CASSLDALAGEAGELFF. CDR3 nucleotides: TGTGCCAGCAGCTTAGACGCACTAGCGGGGGAGGCCGGGGAGCTGTTTTTT.

This clonotype was seen a few times. V is TRBV7-9 and J is TRBJ1-2; no firm D call. CDR3 length: 10 amino acids. In germline, CDR1 is SEHNR, CDR2 FQNEAQ (reference sequence). The V end was cut by 5 bases, the J end by 8 bases, with 6 bases between. The CDR3 DNA reads as TGTGCCAGCAGCCAAGGGGGCTACACCTTC. Its translation is CASSQGGYTF.

This clonotype was picked up many times. The V and J genes are TRBV28 and TRBJ2-5; 8 bases align to TRBD1. With 5 bases clipped from V and 4 bases from J, the junction kept 12 bases outside the gene matches. Per germline, CDR1 MDHEN and CDR2 SYDVKM. The CDR3 runs to 16 residues. The CDR3 DNA reads TGTGCCAGCAGTCAGCCCAGGGGGCCATCCGGAGAGACCCAGTACTTC. Protein: CASSQPRGPSGETQYF.

The chain joins TRBV5-4 to TRBJ2-1, with D possibly called TRBD1 or TRBD2 (5 bases each). V lost 0 bases and J lost 6, with 10 bases in between. This CDR3 comprises 14 residues. CDR1 is SGHNT, CDR2 YYREEE, per germline (reference sequence). CDR3 nucleotides: TGTGCCAGCAGCTTGGCCGGGGCGACCAATGAGCAGTTCTTC. Amino acid sequence: CASSLAGATNEQFF.

The chain joins TRBV5-6 to TRBJ1-4; 9 bases fit TRBD1. After removal of 4 bases from V and 7 bases from J, the junction contained 5 bases not matched to a gene. Germline values: CDR1 SGHDT, CDR2 YYEEEE. The CDR3 covers 14 residues. CDR3 loop: CASSLDRGFEKLFF. CDR3 bases: TGTGCCAGCAGCCTGGACAGGGGATTTGAAAAACTGTTTTTT. The whole variable domain, filled in from reference TRBV5-6 and TRBJ1-4, reads DAGVTQSPTHLIKTRGQQVTLRCSPKSGHDTVSWYQQALGQGPQFIFQYYEEEERQRGNFPDRFSGHQFPNYSSELNVNALLLGDSALYLCASSLDRGFEKLFFGSGTQLSVL.

At least ten counts were recorded for this clonotype. This rearrangement joins TRBV7-6 to TRBJ2-5; 10 bases fit TRBD2. The CDR3 runs 16 residues. CDR1 and CDR2 from the germline V gene are SGHVS and FNYEAQ. The V segment lost 2 bases and the J segment 5 bases; nucleotides outside the gene matches: 8. DNA of the CDR3: TGTGCCAGCAGCTTAAGTAGCGGGGGGACACGGGAGACCCAGTACTTC. Amino acid sequence: CASSLSSGGTRETQYF.

In its sample, this clonotype was seen a few times. The chain carries TRBV3-1 and TRBJ2-3; D is unresolved. CDR1 and CDR2 (germline): LGHDT, YNNKEL (reference sequence). The V gene lost 4 bases and the J gene lost 2 bases, with 10 bases spanning the gap. The CDR3 has 14 amino acids. In DNA form, the CDR3 reads TGTGCCAGCAGCCTCATTCCGGCCACAGATACGCAGTATTTT. Protein: CASSLIPATDTQYF.

J is TRBJ1-2 and V is TRBV6-2 or TRBV6-3; possible D gene TRBD1, 6 bases. Germline CDR1 and CDR2: MNHEY and SVGEGT. V lost 7 bases, J lost 8 bases, and 8 bases lay in between. This CDR3 spans 10 amino acids. CDR3 loop: CASKGGGYTF. The CDR3 DNA sequence: TGTGCCAGCAAGGGGGGAGGCTACACCTTC.

The chain is built from TRBV15 and TRBJ1-1, with 7 bases lining up with TRBD1. The trim removed 3 bases at V and 3 bases at J, leaving 7 bases unmatched. Per the germline V gene, CDR1 is LNHNV and CDR2 is YYDKDF (reference sequence). The CDR3 is 15 amino acids. The CDR3 loop is CATSSPSQGYTEAFF. The CDR3 DNA sequence: TGTGCCACCAGCAGCCCATCACAGGGGTACACTGAAGCTTTCTTT. Drawing the rest from reference TRBV15 and TRBJ1-1, the complete variable domain is DAMVIQNPRYQVTQFGKPVTLSCSQTLNHNVMYWYQQKSSQAPKLLFHYYDKDFNNEADTPDNFQSRRPNTSFCFLDIRSPGLGDTAMYLCATSSPSQGYTEAFFGQGTRLTVV.

This clonotype occurred a few times. This chain connects TRBV12-3 or TRBV12-4 to TRBJ2-2; TRBD1 or TRBD2 may be the D gene (5 bases each). There are 17 residues in the CDR3. The V and J ends lost 6 bases and 0 bases respectively, with 17 bases between them. CDR3: CASRRGPNNANTGELFF. Here the CDR3 DNA reads TGTGCCAGCAGGAGGGGACCAAACAACGCGAACACCGGGGAGCTGTTTTTT.

The chain couples TRBV7-9 to TRBJ2-7; 9 bases are shared with TRBD1. V dropped 4 bases and J dropped 0; count of bases not matched to a gene: 7. The CDR3 loop spans 16 amino acids. The germline gives CDR1 SEHNR, CDR2 FQNEAQ (reference sequence). The CDR3 loop is CASSWGTGLSSYEQYV. DNA for the CDR3: TGTGCCAGCAGCTGGGGGACAGGGCTGAGCTCCTACGAGCAGTACGTC.

This clonotype was counted between two and nine times. The chain links TRBV5-6 to TRBJ2-7; 12 bases line up with TRBD2. The CDR3 contains 17 residues. Unmatched junction bases numbered 7, after V lost 0 bases and J lost 3 bases. Germline CDR1 and CDR2: SGHDT and YYEEEE. In DNA, the CDR3 is TGTGCCAGCAGCTTGGCCCAACTAGCGGGGGGCCACTACGAGCAGTACGTC. It codes for CASSLAQLAGGHYEQYV.

This clonotype turned up a few times. The gene calls are TRBV5-6 and TRBJ2-1; D is perhaps TRBD2 (7 bases). CDR3 length equals 15 residues. V lost 4 bases and J lost 6, with 17 bases in between. CDR1 is SGHDT, CDR2 YYEEEE, per germline. CDR3: CASSLGGAVFNEQFF. As DNA, the CDR3 is TGTGCCAGCAGCCTAGGGGGGGCGGTCTTCAATGAGCAGTTCTTC.

A word on this clonotype: A much larger clone lies a single base off, so this may be a read error. V usage is TRBV7-9 and J usage is TRBJ1-4, with 7 bases fitting TRBD1. Germline values: CDR1 SEHNR, CDR2 FQNEAQ (reference sequence). The CDR3 consists of 16 residues. The chain's CDR3 is CVSNGQDFATNEKLFF. The CDR3 coding sequence is TGTGTCAGCAATGGACAGGACTTCGCAACTAATGAAAAACTGTTTTTT.

V is TRBV7-6 and J is TRBJ2-5; D is undetermined. The CDR3 length is 15 residues. Germline CDR1 and CDR2: SGHVS and FNYEAQ. Trimming pared 1 base from V and 2 bases from J, leaving 11 bases between. CDR3 residues: CASSLGYGLQETQYF. In DNA form, the CDR3 reads TGTGCCAGCAGCTTAGGCTATGGGCTACAAGAGACCCAGTACTTC.

The chain joins TRBV7-1 to TRBJ2-3; no definite D call. TRBV7-1 is an open reading frame, and its role is uncertain. V shed 5 bases and J shed 7 bases, with 13 bases lying between them. This CDR3 region has 13 residues. CDR3 residues: CASSHPLPYTQYF. As DNA, the CDR3 is TGTGCCAGCAGCCACCCCCTACCGTATACGCAGTATTTT.

This chain uses TRBV6-1 with TRBJ2-7; perhaps TRBD1 as D (5 bases). The CDR3 length is 14 residues. The germline gives CDR1 MNHNS, CDR2 SASEGT. V lost 1 base and J lost 3, with 10 bases in between. The CDR3: CASSEVPGHYEQYF. The CDR3 nucleotides are TGTGCCAGCAGTGAAGTTCCAGGGCACTACGAGCAGTACTTC.

With respect to this clonotype: Here the CDR3 omits its conserved ending phenylalanine or tryptophan, so a read error is the likely source. The CDR3 DNA reads TGCGCCAGCAGCCCCCGACGAACCTCGGATGAAAAACTGTTTTTG. Its translation: CASSPRRTSDEKLFL. This chain uses TRBV4-1 with TRBJ1-4; D not resolved. This CDR3 region has 15 residues. Per germline, CDR1 MGHRA and CDR2 YSYEKL. V was shortened by 4 bases and J by 6 bases, with 15 bases between the two germline ends.

This clonotype was found a few times. CDR3 coding DNA: TGTGCCAGTAGTAATACGGACAGGAATGCTCAGCCCCAGCATTTT. Protein: CASSNTDRNAQPQHF. The V gene is TRBV19, the J gene TRBJ1-5; 7 nucleotides agree with TRBD1. The CDR3 consists of 15 residues. Unmatched junction bases numbered 9, after V lost 4 bases and J lost 6 bases. The germline gives CDR1 LNHDA, CDR2 SQIVND (reference sequence). Together with reference TRBV19 and TRBJ1-5, the CDR3 gives the full variable domain: DGGITQSPKYLFRKEGQNVTLSCEQNLNHDAMYWYRQDPGQGLRLIYYSQIVNDFQKGDIAEGYSVSREKKESFPLTVTSAQKNPTAFYLCASSNTDRNAQPQHFGDGTRLSIL.

This clonotype has at least ten counts. One end of the junction varies from germline; a read error may be responsible. This chain uses TRBV5-1 with TRBJ2-1; D ambiguous. The CDR3 loop spans 12 amino acids. Germline V CDR1 and CDR2: SGHRS, YFSETQ. The CDR3 is CASSPTGNEQFF. The CDR3 bases are TGTGCCAGCAGCCCAACCGGGAATGAGCAGTTCTTC. Based on the CDR3 plus reference TRBV5-1 and TRBJ2-1, the full variable domain is KAGVTQTPRYLIKTRGQQVTLSCSPISGHRSVSWYQQTPGQGLQFLFEYFSETQRNKGNFPGRFSGRQFSNSRSEMNVSTLELGDSALYLCASSPTGNEQFFGPGTRLTVL.

J is TRBJ2-2 and V is TRBV18; no reliable D call. This CDR3 is built from 14 residues. Per the germline V gene, CDR1 is KGHSH and CDR2 is LQKENI. Trimming stripped 2 bases from V and 1 base from J, with 5 bases between. The CDR3, as DNA: TGTGCCAGCTCACCAATGGAGAACACCGGGGAGCTGTTTTTT. It translates to CASSPMENTGELFF.

V is TRBV14 and J is TRBJ1-1, with D unresolved. The V end lost 0 bases, the J end lost 5 bases, and 7 bases lay between the germline ends. CDR3 length equals 13 residues. Germline lookup yields CDR1 SGHDN and CDR2 FVKESK. CDR3 in amino acids: CASSQDRWTEAFF. In DNA, the CDR3 is TGTGCCAGCAGCCAAGATCGGTGGACTGAAGCTTTCTTT. The full variable domain, in which reference TRBV14 and TRBJ1-1 provide the parts outside the CDR3, is EAGVTQFPSHSVIEKGQTVTLRCDPISGHDNLYWYRRVMGKEIKFLLHFVKESKQDESGMPNNRFLAERTGGTYSTLKVQPAELEDSGVYFCASSQDRWTEAFFGQGTRLTVV.

This sequence joins TRBV4-1 and TRBJ2-1; D not resolved. The CDR3 covers 13 residues. V dropped 0 bases and J dropped 7 bases, with 7 bases sitting between them. Germline CDR1 reads MGHRA; CDR2 reads YSYEKL. CDR3 loop: CASSQDPPNEQFF. As DNA, the CDR3 is TGCGCCAGCAGCCAAGATCCCCCGAATGAGCAGTTCTTC.

This rearrangement joins TRBV29-1 to TRBJ2-2; 7 bases line up with TRBD1. Germline V gene data show CDR1 as SQVTM and CDR2 as ANQGSEA. V lost 5 bases to trimming and J lost 2 bases; unmatched junction nucleotides: 8. The CDR3 runs to 15 residues. The CDR3 loop is CSVRGGQSNTGELFF. CDR3 coding DNA: TGCAGCGTTAGAGGGGGACAGAGTAACACCGGGGAGCTGTTTTTT.

The sample holds many counts of this clonotype. The V and J genes are TRBV7-8 and TRBJ2-2; TRBD1 is a possible D gene (5 bases). Between the trimmed V and J ends, which lost 6 bases and 0 bases, there was a span of 11 bases. The CDR3 is 15 residues long. The germline V gene encodes CDR1 SGHVS and CDR2 FQNEAQ. In DNA, the CDR3 is TGTGCCAGCAGATTGACAGTGCCGAACACCGGGGAGCTGTTTTTT. The encoded protein is CASRLTVPNTGELFF.

This clonotype was seen a handful of times. V gene TRBV27 combines with J gene TRBJ2-1, with TRBD1 as a possible D gene (6 bases). The length of the CDR3 is 15 residues. Germline assignment: CDR1 MNHEY and CDR2 SMNVEV (reference sequence). Trimming took 4 bases from V and 4 from J, leaving 14 bases between them. In DNA, the CDR3 is TGTGCCAGCAGTTCCCGATCCAGGGGATACAATGAGCAGTTCTTC. Translation: CASSSRSRGYNEQFF.

This clonotype was counted only a few times. V is TRBV5-6 and J is TRBJ1-2; unclear D gene. V was pared by 4 bases and J by 8 bases, with 12 bases between. Germline V CDR1 and CDR2: SGHDT, YYEEEE. The CDR3 length is 12 residues. CDR3 protein: CASSNVHRGYTF. The DNA for the CDR3 is TGTGCCAGCAGCAACGTCCACCGGGGCTACACCTTC. Filled out from reference TRBV5-6 and TRBJ1-2, the complete variable domain reads DAGVTQSPTHLIKTRGQQVTLRCSPKSGHDTVSWYQQALGQGPQFIFQYYEEEERQRGNFPDRFSGHQFPNYSSELNVNALLLGDSALYLCASSNVHRGYTFGSGTRLTVV.

The chain joins TRBV11-1 to TRBJ2-3; 7 positions match TRBD2. This CDR3 region has 18 residues. Germline V gives CDR1 SGHAT, CDR2 FQDESV (reference sequence). V was clipped by 0 bases and J by 2 bases; unmatched bases: 11. This CDR3 reads CASSLAYLTSSFTDTQYF. CDR3 DNA: TGTGCCAGCAGCTTAGCCTACCTGACTAGCAGTTTCACAGATACGCAGTATTTT.

This clonotype was detected once. One junction end does not reproduce the germline sequence, and a read error may be involved. The rearrangement links TRBV5-6 to TRBJ2-2; weak D call: TRBD1 (6 bases). CDR1 is SGHDT and CDR2 is YYEEEE in the germline V gene. CDR3 length equals 15 residues. This chain's CDR3 is CASSYDRRYTGEQFF. The CDR3 DNA is TGTGCCAGCAGTTACGACAGGAGATACACCGGGGAGCAGTTTTTT.